This T cell receptor (beta chain) stems from a study of control samples from healthy donors and cancer patients. Trimming took off 1 base at V and 8 bases at J, with 5 bases between the two ends. Germline V gene sequence: CDR1 KGHSH, CDR2 LQKENI. The CDR3 has 11 amino acids. Assay: immunoSEQ multiplex PCR; the TCRdb copy retains only in-frame clones and omits some. Across 150,000 to 200,000 clones, the top ten clones capture roughly 2% of the sample. The sequenced sample was blood. This chain connects TRBV18 to TRBJ1-2; perhaps TRBD1 as D (5 bases). This TCR was sampled from a woman aged 30 to 39 in good health. This CDR3 reads CASSPQGGYTF. The CDR3 DNA reads as TGTGCCAGCTCACCACAGGGGGGCTACACCTTC.